This TCR beta chain was captured by sequencing in a study of CD8 T cells in Susac syndrome. RNA, at roughly 0.5 to 1 ug, was reverse transcribed with random hexamers. It was immunoSEQ multiplex PCR that amplified TCR beta CDR3 across 54 Vbeta and 13 Jbeta. TCRdb used MiXCR to reprocess the immunoSEQ multiplex PCR reads, holding one entry per CDR3 protein. The sample contains about 49,000 distinct CDR3 sequences, 93% of which appear only once. CD8+ and CD4+ T cells from blood underwent TCR beta sequencing, which was carried out in a high-throughput format. Broader study findings: The number of individuals included in the study's TCR sequencing and HLA analysis was acknowledged as relatively small.

With 2 bases removed from V and 4 bases from J, the gap between germline ends came to 9 bases. This CDR3 comprises 14 residues. Germline V gives CDR1 MGHRA, CDR2 YSYEKL. Concerning this clonotype itself: Its cognate antigen is unknown.

The chain carries TRBV4-1 and TRBJ2-1; D is perhaps TRBD1 (5 bases). The clonotype originates from a human donor in good health. The sequenced material came from CD8+ T cells from PBMCs. This CDR3 is CASSQQGLYNEQFF. The DNA of the CDR3 is TGCGCCAGCAGCCAACAGGGTTTGTACAATGAGCAGTTCTTC.